Listed below are T cell receptor beta chains from one sample, sequenced in a study of T cells expressing NK-cell markers. TCRdb processed the 5' RACE reads again and assigns one entry to each CDR3 protein, with no DNA. The sample table includes approximately 150,000 distinct CDR3 sequences. Sequencing used blood T cells: a sorted CD56 or NKG2C T cell subset, CD4+ or CD8+ T cells, or bulk PBMC T cells (not recorded which). These receptors were taken from a woman aged 18 to 75 in good health. CDR3s include the opening cysteine and the closing phenylalanine or tryptophan. The order of the fields is J gene, CDR3 length, V gene, CDR3 protein.

>TRBJ2-1|15|TRBV29-1
CSAGTKRRGYNEQFF
>TRBJ2-1|14|TRBV20-1
CSASGLAGRSEQFF
>TRBJ1-4|15|TRBV5-1
CASSLAWRINEKLFF
>TRBJ2-1|16|TRBV7-6
CASSLPLALSYNEQFF
>TRBJ1-1|13|TRBV20-1
CSAERGREAEAFF
>TRBJ2-7|11|TRBV10-2
CASSVVDEQYF
>TRBJ1-5|12|TRBV20-1
CSASWGGQPQHF
>TRBJ2-1|16|TRBV20-1
CSARDPQGPSYNEQFF
>TRBJ2-4|16|TRBV7-9
CASSSTSGGAGNIQYF
>TRBJ2-7|16|TRBV15
CATSRGTSGNVGEQYF
>TRBJ1-4|15|TRBV5-1
CASSPRQATNEKLFF
>TRBJ1-1|13|TRBV10-3
CAISESKYTEAFF
>TRBJ2-1|14|TRBV7-8
CASSLISLGNEQFF
>TRBJ2-1|15|TRBV12-3/TRBV12-4
CASTKAGVGYNEQFF
>TRBJ1-5|13|TRBV6-2/TRBV6-3
CASRYSSNQPQHF
>TRBJ2-3|15|TRBV18
CASSPAFQSTDTQYF
>TRBJ2-3|18|TRBV4-1
CASSGSGRAVLNTDTQYF
>TRBJ2-7|11|TRBV12-3/TRBV12-4
CASSVAYEQYF
>TRBJ1-4|13|TRBV3-1
CASSLQGGEKLFF
>TRBJ1-1|15|TRBV3-1
CASSQKTGGNTEAFF
>TRBJ2-5|13|TRBV20-1
CSASDQGVETQYF
>TRBJ2-7|12|TRBV29-1
CSTRGHFYEQYF
>TRBJ1-1|13|TRBV5-1
CASSLEGRTEAFF
>TRBJ2-3|15|TRBV5-1
CASSTAGDSTDTQYF
>TRBJ2-4|14|TRBV28
CASSPAGAKNIQYF
>TRBJ2-1|16|TRBV11-2
CASSLFKGSPSNEQFF
>TRBJ2-3|16|TRBV7-3
CASSLLGGGGTDTQYF
>TRBJ1-2|15|TRBV20-1
CSARPLLGGAYGYTF
>TRBJ1-3|14|TRBV7-2
CASSPEIEVRTIYF
>TRBJ2-3|15|TRBV12-3/TRBV12-4
CASSLRGGGPDTQYF
>TRBJ1-1|13|TRBV4-1
CASSQALYTEAFF
>TRBJ1-4|12|TRBV7-9
CASSLQPEKLFF
>TRBJ2-3|13|TRBV6-1
CASRFPSTDTQYF
>TRBJ2-1|15|TRBV3-1
CASSPAGGRYNEQFF
>TRBJ1-1|14|TRBV20-1
CSALRRGQDFEAFF
>TRBJ1-2|15|TRBV6-5
CASSYSPQGGYGYTF
>TRBJ2-3|14|TRBV29-1
CSVVSGGATDTQYF
>TRBJ2-3|17|TRBV7-3
CASSSAGGTGGTDTQYF
>TRBJ1-3|13|TRBV29-1
CSVRGSSGNTIYF
>TRBJ2-7|13|TRBV3-1
CASSAYLGGEQYF